Below are 5 T cell receptor beta chains sequenced from a single sample in a study of T cell repertoires in cytomegalovirus infection. Via MiXCR, TCRdb re-called the reads, giving one row per CDR3 protein. The table includes under 350,000 distinct CDR3 sequences, more than 9% detected once. Sequencing input: PBMCs. All receptors derive from a human donor in good health (CMV status not recorded). Some clones in this sample may be carry-over from other donors' samples.

The chain uses TRBV5-4 and TRBJ2-5, with TRBD1 identical over 11 bases. There are 17 residues in the CDR3. Germline V gene sequence: CDR1 SGHNT, CDR2 YYREEE (reference sequence). J lost 4 bases, V lost 0 bases, and 8 bases had no gene match. The CDR3 DNA follows: TGTGCCAGCAGCTTGGAGCCGGGACAGGGGGTAGGAGAGACCCAGTACTTC. It translates to CASSLEPGQGVGETQYF.

This clonotype came up many times. This chain uses TRBV12-3 or TRBV12-4 with TRBJ2-7, with 7 bases lining up with TRBD2. CDR3 length: 14 residues. V was pared by 2 bases and J by 3 bases, with 4 bases of the junction left unmatched. This CDR3 is CASSLLGTNYEQYF. As DNA, the CDR3 is TGTGCCAGCAGTTTACTCGGGACTAACTACGAGCAGTACTTC.

This clonotype was observed at least ten times. The chain combines TRBV14 with TRBJ2-5; D unresolved. The V end lost 1 base, the J end lost 5 bases, and 11 bases lay between the germline ends. CDR3 length: 14 residues. Germline V lookup: CDR1 SGHDN, CDR2 FVKESK. The CDR3 is CASSQVVGIETQYF. Written as DNA, the CDR3 is TGTGCCAGCAGCCAAGTGGTGGGGATTGAGACCCAGTACTTC. Combining the CDR3 with reference TRBV14 and TRBJ2-5 gives the whole variable domain EAGVTQFPSHSVIEKGQTVTLRCDPISGHDNLYWYRRVMGKEIKFLLHFVKESKQDESGMPNNRFLAERTGGTYSTLKVQPAELEDSGVYFCASSQVVGIETQYFGPGTRLLVL.

This clonotype occurred a few times. The chain uses TRBV15 and TRBJ1-5, with D possibly matching TRBD1 (5 bases). This CDR3 is built from 17 residues. V gave up 0 bases and J gave up 1 base, with 13 bases separating them. Germline V gene sequence: CDR1 LNHNV, CDR2 YYDKDF (reference sequence). The CDR3 DNA follows: TGTGCCACCAGCAGAGATGGGCAGGGCTGGAGCAATCAGCCCCAGCATTTT. Translation gives CATSRDGQGWSNQPQHF.

This sequence joins TRBV6-2 or TRBV6-3 and TRBJ2-1; D could derive from TRBD1 or TRBD2 (6 bases each). Germline CDR1 is MNHEY and CDR2 is SVGEGT. Between the trimmed V and J ends, which lost 2 bases and 9 bases, there was a span of 17 bases. The CDR3 runs to 15 residues. The CDR3 region has the DNA TGTGCCAGCAGTTACGGCAGGGGAGGTAGTGGTGAGCAGTTCTTC. It codes for CASSYGRGGSGEQFF.